The rows below give T cell receptor beta chains drawn from one sample of a study of technical replicates of blood from a few donors. Clones were sequenced by immunoSEQ multiplex PCR, and TCRdb holds only the in-frame ones, with some missing. The data show approximately 81,000 clones, roughly 96% seen once. Material for sequencing was T cells isolated from PBMCs. Source of these receptors: a human donor in good health. CDR3s include the opening cysteine and the closing phenylalanine or tryptophan. Each record gives: clone size, J gene, D gene, V gene, CDR3 DNA, CDR3 protein. The D gene is left open where the match is weak. Rows give clone size only sometimes, using once, few, many, or a class for an expanded clone.

size: NA; J: TRBJ2-7; D: TRBD2; V: TRBV29-1; DNA: TGCAGCGCAAAGACTAGCGGGAGGACGGAGTACTTC; CDR3: CSAKTSGRTEYF
size: once; J: TRBJ2-2; D: NA; V: TRBV7-2; DNA: TGTGCCAGCAGCTCCGGACTGAACACCGGGGAGCTGTTTTTT; CDR3: CASSSGLNTGELFF
size: NA; J: TRBJ2-1; D: TRBD1; V: TRBV19; DNA: TGTGCCAGTATGTCGACCGCGGCAGGGGGCGGCAATGAGCAGTTCTTC; CDR3: CASMSTAAGGGNEQFF
size: once; J: TRBJ2-5; D: TRBD2; V: TRBV7-3; DNA: TGTGCCAGCAGCTCCCTAGCGGGGGGGCCGTGGGGGACCCAGTACTTC; CDR3: CASSSLAGGPWGTQYF
size: NA; J: TRBJ1-1; D: NA; V: TRBV7-8; DNA: TGTGCCAGCAGCTTGGCGGGCGATTACACTGAAGCTTTCTTT; CDR3: CASSLAGDYTEAFF
size: NA; J: TRBJ1-6; D: TRBD1; V: TRBV5-6; DNA: TGTGCCAGCAGCACGGACAGGATTAATTCACCCCTCCACTTT; CDR3: CASSTDRINSPLHF
size: NA; J: TRBJ2-2; D: NA; V: TRBV5-8; DNA: TGTGCCAGCAGCGCCGACTGGACCGGGGAGCTGTTTTTT; CDR3: CASSADWTGELFF
size: NA; J: TRBJ1-2; D: NA; V: TRBV2; DNA: TGTGCCAGCATGTCAGGGGATGGCTACACCTTC; CDR3: CASMSGDGYTF
size: NA; J: TRBJ1-5; D: NA; V: TRBV6-5; DNA: TGTGCCAGCGGCAGGAATAGCAATCAGCCCCAGCATTTT; CDR3: CASGRNSNQPQHF
size: NA; J: TRBJ2-7; D: NA; V: TRBV14; DNA: TGTGCCAGCAGCCAAGGCCGGCTAGGCGAGCAGTACTTC; CDR3: CASSQGRLGEQYF
size: NA; J: TRBJ2-5; D: TRBD1; V: TRBV6-1; DNA: TGTGCCAGCAGTGAGACCACGCACGACAGGGTCGACCAAGAGACCCAGTACTTC; CDR3: CASSETTHDRVDQETQYF
size: NA; J: TRBJ2-7; D: NA; V: TRBV20-1; DNA: TGCAGTGCGGATTGGACTAACGAGCAGTACTTC; CDR3: CSADWTNEQYF
size: NA; J: TRBJ2-5; D: NA; V: TRBV11-3; DNA: TGTGCCAGCAGCATACCGACAGGCTTCCAAGAGACCCAGTACTTC; CDR3: CASSIPTGFQETQYF
size: NA; J: TRBJ2-3; D: TRBD1; V: TRBV9; DNA: TGTGCCAGCAGCGTAGTCATGGGACAGAGCACAGATACGCAGTATTTT; CDR3: CASSVVMGQSTDTQYF
size: NA; J: TRBJ1-5; D: NA; V: TRBV6-5; DNA: TGTGCCAGCAGTCCAGGCAATCAGCCCCAGCATTTT; CDR3: CASSPGNQPQHF
size: NA; J: TRBJ2-1; D: TRBD1; V: TRBV27; DNA: TGTGCCAGCAGTTCGACAGGGGGCGGCTGGTACAATGAGCAGTTCTTC; CDR3: CASSSTGGGWYNEQFF
size: NA; J: TRBJ1-3; D: NA; V: TRBV2; DNA: TGTGCCAGCAGTTCCCAAAGGGGGGGCTCTGGAAACACCATATATTTT; CDR3: CASSSQRGGSGNTIYF
size: NA; J: TRBJ2-7; D: NA; V: TRBV4-1; DNA: TGCGCCAGCAGCCCCAGGGTTTTGTACGAGCAGTACTTC; CDR3: CASSPRVLYEQYF
size: NA; J: TRBJ1-2; D: TRBD1; V: TRBV5-1; DNA: TGCGCCAGCAGCCCTACAGGGGGAACTAACTATGGCTACACCTTC; CDR3: CASSPTGGTNYGYTF
size: NA; J: TRBJ1-5; D: TRBD1; V: TRBV2; DNA: TGTGCCAGCAGTGTCGACAGGGGAGGCAATCAGCCCCAGCATTTT; CDR3: CASSVDRGGNQPQHF
size: NA; J: TRBJ2-1; D: NA; V: TRBV6-4; DNA: TGTGCCAGCAGTGACTCGGGCAGGGACACATACAATGAGCAGTTCTTC; CDR3: CASSDSGRDTYNEQFF
size: NA; J: TRBJ1-2; D: NA; V: TRBV30; DNA: TGTGCCTGGAGAGGCAGCGCCTATGGCTACACCTTC; CDR3: CAWRGSAYGYTF
size: NA; J: TRBJ2-7; D: NA; V: TRBV11-2; DNA: TGTGCCAGCAGCTTAGATGGCTTGTACTTC; CDR3: CASSLDGLYF
size: NA; J: TRBJ2-1; D: NA; V: TRBV5-1; DNA: TGCGCCAGCAGCTCCCGGGTAGACAATGAGCAGTTCTTC; CDR3: CASSSRVDNEQFF
size: NA; J: TRBJ1-2; D: NA; V: TRBV2; DNA: TGTGCCAGCAGTGAATTCTTCGTGACCGGAGGGAACTATGGCTACACCTTC; CDR3: CASSEFFVTGGNYGYTF
size: NA; J: TRBJ1-1; D: NA; V: TRBV18; DNA: TGTGCCAGCTCACCACCGTCCATGCAGGGAAGTGCTGAAGCTTTCTTT; CDR3: CASSPPSMQGSAEAFF
size: NA; J: TRBJ1-2; D: TRBD1; V: TRBV5-1; DNA: TGCGCCAGCAGAAGACAGGGGTCCTATGGCTACACCTTC; CDR3: CASRRQGSYGYTF
size: NA; J: TRBJ2-5; D: NA; V: TRBV14; DNA: TGTGCCAGCAGCCTTAAAACGGTCCGGGGGACCCAGTACTTC; CDR3: CASSLKTVRGTQYF
size: NA; J: TRBJ1-3; D: NA; V: TRBV4-2; DNA: TGTGCCAGCAGCCAAGATCGCAGTGAACCTGGAAACACCATATATTTT; CDR3: CASSQDRSEPGNTIYF
size: NA; J: TRBJ1-5; D: NA; V: TRBV6-1; DNA: TGTGCCAGCAGTGAATTATTCCAGCCCCAGCATTTT; CDR3: CASSELFQPQHF
size: NA; J: TRBJ2-2; D: NA; V: TRBV6-5; DNA: TGTGCCAGCAGTTTTTCTTGGAGGAACACCGGGGAGCTGTTTTTT; CDR3: CASSFSWRNTGELFF
size: NA; J: TRBJ2-7; D: NA; V: TRBV11-2; DNA: TGTGCCAGCAGCTCCGCATCTTGGGGAAGGGGATCCTACGAGCAGTACTTC; CDR3: CASSSASWGRGSYEQYF
size: NA; J: TRBJ2-1; D: TRBD2; V: TRBV28; DNA: TGTGCCAGCAGTGTAGCGGGAGCTAAGTTCTTC; CDR3: CASSVAGAKFF
size: NA; J: TRBJ2-3; D: NA; V: TRBV5-1; DNA: TGCGCCAGCAGCTCCGGACAAATCATAAGCACAGATACGCAGTATTTT; CDR3: CASSSGQIISTDTQYF
size: NA; J: TRBJ2-5; D: NA; V: TRBV6-1; DNA: TGTGCCAGCAACGGACAGCCCCAAGAGACCCAGTACTTC; CDR3: CASNGQPQETQYF
size: NA; J: TRBJ1-1; D: TRBD1; V: TRBV30; DNA: TGTGCCTGGAGCGCTTGGACAGGGAACGCTGAAGCTTTCTTT; CDR3: CAWSAWTGNAEAFF
size: NA; J: TRBJ2-1; D: TRBD2; V: TRBV6-4; DNA: TGTGCCAGCAGTGACTCAGCGGGAGGTGACTACAATGAGCAGTTCTTC; CDR3: CASSDSAGGDYNEQFF
size: once; J: TRBJ2-3; D: TRBD2; V: TRBV27; DNA: TGTGCCAGCAGTACCGAACGGACTAGCGGGAGAGCTAGCACAGATACGCAGTATTTT; CDR3: CASSTERTSGRASTDTQYF
size: NA; J: TRBJ1-1; D: TRBD1; V: TRBV5-1; DNA: TGCGCCAGCAGCGCGGATAGGGGGCGGACCTCTGAAGCTTTCTTT; CDR3: CASSADRGRTSEAFF
size: NA; J: TRBJ2-3; D: NA; V: TRBV7-9; DNA: TGTGCCAGCAGCTTAGGTTTAAAAACAGATACGCAGTATTTT; CDR3: CASSLGLKTDTQYF
size: NA; J: TRBJ2-1; D: NA; V: TRBV2; DNA: TGTGCCAGCAGTGGCTCTAGGTCCTACAATGAGCAGTTCTTC; CDR3: CASSGSRSYNEQFF
size: NA; J: TRBJ1-5; D: NA; V: TRBV27; DNA: TGTGCCAGCAGTTTAAACAGCTATAGCAATCAGCCCCAGCATTTT; CDR3: CASSLNSYSNQPQHF
size: NA; J: TRBJ2-2; D: NA; V: TRBV9; DNA: TGTGCCAGCAGCCTAACAGGGTTGTCGTACGGAGAGCTGTTTTTT; CDR3: CASSLTGLSYGELFF
size: NA; J: TRBJ2-5; D: TRBD2; V: TRBV10-1; DNA: TGCGCCAGCACCGCTGGACTAGCGGGGGAAGAGACCCAGTACTTC; CDR3: CASTAGLAGEETQYF
size: NA; J: TRBJ2-1; D: NA; V: TRBV18; DNA: TGTGCCAGCTCACCAGTGGGAGTTTCCTACAATGAGCAGTTCTTC; CDR3: CASSPVGVSYNEQFF
size: NA; J: TRBJ1-6; D: TRBD1; V: TRBV6-4; DNA: TGTGCCAGCAGTAGGGACAGTAATTCACCCCTCCACTTT; CDR3: CASSRDSNSPLHF
size: NA; J: TRBJ2-5; D: NA; V: TRBV7-7; DNA: TGTGCCAGCAGCCTGTCTAAAGCCCAAGAGACCCAGTACTTC; CDR3: CASSLSKAQETQYF
size: NA; J: TRBJ2-3; D: TRBD2; V: TRBV6-5; DNA: TGTGCCAGTCGAGACCCCACTAGCGGCACAGATACGCAGTATTTT; CDR3: CASRDPTSGTDTQYF
size: NA; J: TRBJ2-2; D: NA; V: TRBV6-5; DNA: TGTGCCAGCAGTTACTCTAGCACCGGGGAGCTGTTTTTT; CDR3: CASSYSSTGELFF
size: NA; J: TRBJ1-2; D: TRBD1; V: TRBV15; DNA: TGTGCCACCAGCAGGGACAGGGTGCAGACTAACTATGGCTACACCTTC; CDR3: CATSRDRVQTNYGYTF
size: NA; J: TRBJ2-7; D: NA; V: TRBV4-2; DNA: TGTGCCAGCAGCCAAGAAATACTAGCTGCCTACGAGCAGTACTTC; CDR3: CASSQEILAAYEQYF
size: NA; J: TRBJ2-3; D: TRBD2; V: TRBV4-1; DNA: TGCGCCAGCAGCCACCCGGGACTAGGGGGCACAGATACGCAGTATTTT; CDR3: CASSHPGLGGTDTQYF
size: NA; J: TRBJ1-3; D: TRBD1; V: TRBV18; DNA: TGTGCCAGCCGGGGACAGCATGGAAACACCATATATTTT; CDR3: CASRGQHGNTIYF
size: NA; J: TRBJ1-1; D: TRBD1; V: TRBV19; DNA: TGTGCCAGTAGGACAGGGGCCGTTGGCTTTGGGAGCAACACTGAAGCTTTCTTT; CDR3: CASRTGAVGFGSNTEAFF
size: NA; J: TRBJ1-1; D: NA; V: TRBV6-4; DNA: TGTGCCAGCAGTGTCAAATTGAACACTGAAGCTTTCTTT; CDR3: CASSVKLNTEAFF
size: NA; J: TRBJ1-4; D: NA; V: TRBV6-1; DNA: TGTGCCAGCAGTGTACAGGGAAGGAATGAAAAACTGTTTTTT; CDR3: CASSVQGRNEKLFF
size: NA; J: TRBJ2-2; D: TRBD1; V: TRBV27; DNA: TGTGCCAGCAGTTTAGTCCCGGGACAGGCGGCCACCGGGGAGCTGTTTTTT; CDR3: CASSLVPGQAATGELFF